Following are 27 T cell receptor beta chains from one sample sequenced in a study of shared clonotypes between healthy human individuals. Here immunoSEQ multiplex PCR was the method, and the copy in TCRdb shows in-frame clones only, minus some. The sample contains over 2 million clones, around 96% of which appear only once. Naive CD8 cells lacked CD45RO, underwent positive selection for CCR7 and left out terminally differentiated effector memory CD45RA+ cells. Sequencing input: naive CD8+ T cells sorted from blood. The receptors here all came from a man younger than 35 in good health.

CDR3 amino acids: CASEGTGELFF. CDR3 DNA sequence: TGTGCCAGCGAAGGCACCGGGGAGCTGTTTTTT. The chain joins TRBV6-6 to TRBJ2-2; D is unclear. Looked up from germline, CDR1 is MNHNY and CDR2 is SVGAGI (reference sequence). The CDR3 spans 11 residues. Trimming removed 8 bases from V and 4 bases from J, with 5 bases in between.

The chain recombines TRBV7-9 with TRBJ2-7; 8 positions agree with TRBD2. The V gene end was trimmed by 4 bases and the J gene end by 0 bases; junction bases not matched to a gene: 8. The CDR3 is made up of 16 amino acids. Germline V lookup: CDR1 SEHNR, CDR2 FQNEAQ (reference sequence). CDR3: CASSSAGALTSYEQYF. The CDR3 bases are TGTGCCAGCAGCTCAGCGGGGGCCCTTACCTCCTACGAGCAGTACTTC.

With respect to this clone: The same CDR3 also results from other DNA sequences found in this sample. This chain uses TRBV27 with TRBJ2-7, with 7 bases aligning to TRBD2. Trimming took 3 bases from V and 0 from J; bases not matched to a gene: 2. CDR1 and CDR2 (germline): MNHEY, SMNVEV (reference sequence). This CDR3 comprises 14 residues. In DNA form, the CDR3 reads TGTGCCAGCAGTTTCGGCGGGGGCTCCTACGAGCAGTACTTC. The encoded protein is CASSFGGGSYEQYF.

Turning to this clone: Germline and junction disagree at one end, which may indicate a read error. The chain combines TRBV7-7 with TRBJ1-1; 7 positions agree with TRBD1. The CDR3 runs 14 residues. Looked up from germline, CDR1 is SSHAT and CDR2 is FNYEAQ (reference sequence). CDR3 DNA sequence: TGTGCTAGCAGTCACAGGGGTATGAACACTGAAGCTTTCTTT. Protein sequence: CASSHRGMNTEAFF.

To note about this clone: This sample includes further DNA sequences coding for the same CDR3. The rearrangement joins TRBV9 to TRBJ2-7; 10 positions agree with TRBD2. The germline V gene encodes CDR1 SGDLS and CDR2 YYNGEE. The CDR3 loop spans 15 amino acids. J gave up 0 bases and V 3 bases, and 3 bases lay outside the gene matches. DNA for the CDR3: TGTGCCAGCAGCGCCTCTAGCGGGAGCTCCTACGAGCAGTACTTC. Protein sequence: CASSASSGSSYEQYF.

This clone was recorded only once. The chain couples TRBV30 to TRBJ1-4; weak D call: TRBD1 (5 bases). Germline lookup yields CDR1 GTSNPN and CDR2 SVGIG (reference sequence). The V end lost 2 bases, the J end lost 8 bases, and 15 bases lay between the germline ends. This CDR3 spans 14 amino acids. The CDR3 sequence is CAWSSGAEGEKLFF. The CDR3 DNA reads TGTGCCTGGAGTAGTGGGGCAGAAGGGGAAAAACTGTTTTTT.

CDR3 residues: CSVAPFMDTF. The CDR3, as DNA: TGCAGCGTTGCCCCGTTTATGGACACCTTC. The rearrangement joins TRBV29-1 to TRBJ1-2, with D unclear. Trimming shortened V by 4 bases and J by 12 bases, and 12 bases separated the two germline ends. This CDR3 has 10 amino acids. Germline V lookup: CDR1 SQVTM, CDR2 ANQGSEA.

The V gene is TRBV5-1, the J gene TRBJ2-3, with D perhaps TRBD2 (6 bases). Per germline, CDR1 SGHRS and CDR2 YFSETQ. There are 10 residues in the CDR3. V was trimmed by 8 bases and J by 5 bases, leaving 6 bases between them. CDR3 bases: TGCGCCAGTAGCGGAGATACGCAGTATTTT. Translating gives CASSGDTQYF.

J is TRBJ1-1 and V is TRBV21-1. TRBV21-1 is a recognized pseudogene. The CDR3 consists of 14 residues. The CDR3 reads CASSKAGRNTEAFF. The CDR3 DNA reads TGTGCCAGCAGCAAAGCGGGGAGGAACACTGAAGCTTTCTTT.

The chain uses TRBV29-1 and TRBJ1-2, with 7 bases identical to TRBD1. The CDR3 extends over 13 amino acids. The germline CDR1 and CDR2 sequences are SQVTM and ANQGSEA. After removal of 5 bases from V and 3 bases from J, the junction contained 6 bases not matched to a gene. The CDR3 DNA reads as TGCAGCGTTTATCAGGGGGGTTACTATGGCTACACCTTC. The encoded protein is CSVYQGGYYGYTF.

The chain combines TRBV7-9 with TRBJ2-7; 8 nucleotides line up with TRBD1. With V trimmed by 5 bases and J by 6 bases, 12 bases remained unmatched. Germline V gene sequence: CDR1 SEHNR, CDR2 FQNEAQ (reference sequence). CDR3 length: 15 amino acids. The CDR3 coding sequence is TGTGCCAGCAGCACTCAGGGGGCGAACTCCCTCGAGCAGTACTTC. It is translated as CASSTQGANSLEQYF.

The rearrangement joins TRBV21-1 to TRBJ2-7. TRBV21-1 is shown as a pseudogene. The CDR3 loop spans 17 amino acids. The CDR3 nucleotides read TGTGCCAGCAGCGGGAACCCGAAGAGAAAAAACCCGTACGAGCAGTACTTC. Protein: CASSGNPKRKNPYEQYF.

The V gene is TRBV27, the J gene TRBJ2-1, with a weak D call TRBD1 (6 bases). Germline CDR1 MNHEY, CDR2 SMNVEV (reference sequence). V lost 5 bases, J lost 1 base, and 15 bases lay in between. This CDR3 spans 16 amino acids. This CDR3 is CASSLRGHHSYNEQFF. In nucleotides, the CDR3 is TGTGCCAGCAGTCTCCGGGGACACCATTCCTACAATGAGCAGTTCTTC.

The V and J genes are TRBV6-6 and TRBJ2-1, with D maybe TRBD2 (6 bases). CDR1 and CDR2 (germline): MNHNY, SVGAGI (reference sequence). Trimming pared 2 bases from V and 9 bases from J, leaving 8 bases between. The CDR3 covers 12 residues. The DNA of the CDR3 is TGTGCCAGCAGTTACGGGGGGTTTGAGCAGTTCTTC. Its translation is CASSYGGFEQFF.

Note on this clone: This sample includes further DNA sequences coding for the same CDR3. The chain employs TRBV27 and TRBJ2-2; 7 bases line up with TRBD2. V lost 2 bases, J lost 6 bases, and 3 bases stayed unmatched. The CDR3 is 14 residues long. CDR1 is MNHEY, CDR2 SMNVEV, per germline (reference sequence). CDR3 sequence reads: CASSLLGGSGELFF. Here the CDR3 DNA reads TGTGCCAGCAGTTTACTCGGGGGGTCCGGGGAGCTGTTTTTT.

The V gene is TRBV7-9, the J gene TRBJ2-7; 9 nucleotides match TRBD1. The CDR3 length is 13 residues. Per the germline V gene, CDR1 is SEHNR and CDR2 is FQNEAQ (reference sequence). The J segment lost 4 bases and the V segment lost 5 bases, leaving 3 bases of the junction unmatched. CDR3 amino acids: CASSGQGTYEQYF. The DNA for the CDR3 is TGTGCCAGCAGCGGACAGGGGACTTACGAGCAGTACTTC.

This chain joins TRBV5-4 and TRBJ2-7; either TRBD1 or TRBD2 may supply D (5 bases each). The CDR3 has 14 amino acids. Germline values: CDR1 SGHNT, CDR2 YYREEE (reference sequence). With 6 bases removed from V and 2 bases from J, the gap between germline ends came to 15 bases. This CDR3 is CASTPGTGTYEQYF. The CDR3 coding sequence is TGTGCCAGCACCCCCGGGACGGGAACCTACGAGCAGTACTTC.

The chain uses TRBV4-1 and TRBJ2-7, with D perhaps TRBD2 (6 bases). Trimming took off 0 bases at V and 6 bases at J, with 15 bases between the two ends. Germline values: CDR1 MGHRA, CDR2 YSYEKL. The CDR3 runs to 15 residues. The CDR3 protein is CASSQDFTGAAEQYF. Here the CDR3 DNA reads TGCGCCAGCAGCCAAGATTTTACGGGAGCGGCCGAGCAGTACTTC.

The CDR3: CASSQAGAGYYEQYF. Here the CDR3 DNA reads TGCGCCAGCAGCCAAGCCGGGGCGGGGTACTACGAGCAGTACTTC. The chain has TRBV4-1 and TRBJ2-7, with a weak D call TRBD2 (6 bases). The CDR3 contains 15 residues. The germline V and J ends were trimmed by 1 base and 3 bases, with 13 bases remaining between them. CDR1 is MGHRA and CDR2 is YSYEKL in the germline V gene.

This clone has only one observation. The V call is TRBV5-1, the J call TRBJ1-1; 9 bases are a match to TRBD1. Germline loops: CDR1 SGHRS, CDR2 YFSETQ. CDR3 length equals 18 residues. Germline trimming cut 0 bases from V and 4 bases from J; bases unmatched to any gene: 13. In nucleotides, the CDR3 is TGCGCCAGCAGCTTGGTAATGGGACAGGGAGGTTTGGGCACTGAAGCTTTCTTT. This codes for CASSLVMGQGGLGTEAFF. Full variable domain (outside the CDR3, taken from reference TRBV5-1 and TRBJ1-1): KAGVTQTPRYLIKTRGQQVTLSCSPISGHRSVSWYQQTPGQGLQFLFEYFSETQRNKGNFPGRFSGRQFSNSRSEMNVSTLELGDSALYLCASSLVMGQGGLGTEAFFGQGTRLTVV.

The gene calls are TRBV13 and TRBJ2-2, with no clear D. Per the germline V gene, CDR1 is PRHDT and CDR2 is FYEKMQ (reference sequence). Between the trimmed V and J ends, which lost 1 base and 8 bases, there was a span of 11 bases. The CDR3 sequence is 14 residues long. The CDR3 DNA sequence: TGTGCCAGCAGCTTAGACCCGCCCTGGGGGGAGCTGTTTTTT. It translates to CASSLDPPWGELFF.

Worth noting for this clone: This sample also contains other DNA sequences that code for the same CDR3. V gene TRBV11-2 combines with J gene TRBJ2-7; D not certain. This CDR3 is 13 amino acids long. Trimming pared 1 base from V and 4 bases from J, leaving 8 bases between. Germline V gives CDR1 SGHAT, CDR2 FQNNGV. CDR3 protein: CASSLGGTYEQYF. In DNA, the CDR3 is TGTGCCAGCAGCTTAGGGGGAACGTACGAGCAGTACTTC.

This chain uses TRBV25-1 with TRBJ2-1; no firm D call. Germline CDR1 is MGHDK and CDR2 is SYGVNS. This CDR3 has 14 residues. Trimming removed 1 base at V and 4 bases at J, with 8 bases between. The CDR3 nucleotides are TGTGCCAGCAGTGAATCGGACGGATACAATGAGCAGTTCTTC. It encodes CASSESDGYNEQFF. Filled out from reference TRBV25-1 and TRBJ2-1, the complete variable domain reads EADIYQTPRYLVIGTGKKITLECSQTMGHDKMYWYQQDPGMELHLIHYSYGVNSTEKGDLSSESTVSRIRTEHFPLTLESARPSHTSQYLCASSESDGYNEQFFGPGTRLTVL.

V gene TRBV10-2 combines with J gene TRBJ2-2; no clear D. The CDR3 covers 13 residues. V lost 6 bases and J lost 3, with 8 bases in between. CDR1 WSHSY and CDR2 SAAADI come from the germline V gene. The CDR3 DNA follows: TGCGCCAGCAGGACCCCTTACACCGGGGAGCTGTTTTTT. Protein: CASRTPYTGELFF.

This clone showed up just once. V is TRBV19 and J is TRBJ2-2; 8 nucleotides line up with TRBD2. The CDR3 is 13 amino acids. Germline V gene sequence: CDR1 LNHDA, CDR2 SQIVND (reference sequence). Germline trimming cut 8 bases from V and 5 bases from J; bases unmatched to any gene: 4. The CDR3 bases are TGTGCCAGTTTGGCTAGCGGGACCGGGGAGCTGTTTTTT. Translation gives CASLASGTGELFF.

This rearrangement joins TRBV4-1 to TRBJ2-7; 11 nucleotides align to TRBD2. CDR3 size: 17 residues. Germline-derived CDR1 and CDR2 are MGHRA and YSYEKL. V was clipped by 0 bases and J by 2 bases; unmatched bases: 6. CDR3 in DNA: TGCGCCAGCAGCCAAGAGGGATTGACTAGCGGGACCTACGAGCAGTACTTC. Its translation is CASSQEGLTSGTYEQYF.

Details on this clone: The sample carries other DNA sequences with the same CDR3. The V gene is TRBV27, the J gene TRBJ2-1; D not certain. Trimming shortened V by 8 bases and J by 7 bases, and 9 bases separated the two germline ends. The V gene's germline CDR1 is MNHEY and CDR2 SMNVEV (reference sequence). The CDR3 has 11 residues. The CDR3 coding sequence is TGTGCCAGCTCTCTTGGGAATGAGCAGTTCTTC. The encoded protein is CASSLGNEQFF.